Sequencing of this T cell receptor (beta chain) was carried out in a study of blood T cell repertoires in COVID-19. Across the whole study: PBMCs, B-cell-depleted T cells, or T cells were the source of the cDNA or gDNA that made up the material.

Original processing methods: Nucleated cell number was recorded as an estimate derived from reference gene primer amplification. TCRdb's table, derived via immunoSEQ multiplex PCR, lists solely in-frame clones and lacks some. Clone size and V and J calls were adopted from that table, with D and trimming inferred from the DNA. The data hold 300,000 to 350,000 clones, with about 92% observed a single time. V lost 0 bases and J 0 bases, leaving 12 bases between the germline ends. Germline-derived CDR1 and CDR2 are GTSNPN and SVGIG (reference sequence). The CDR3 has 16 amino acids. Patients in Seattle were enrolled during active infection, then followed longitudinally.

Source material: peripheral blood. The chain employs TRBV30 and TRBJ1-3, with a weak D call TRBD1 (5 bases). This clonotype was obtained from a woman between 55 and 75 years old with COVID-19, enrolled during active disease. The CDR3 is CAWSVGWGRSGNTIYF. In DNA, the CDR3 is TGTGCCTGGAGTGTGGGTTGGGGCCGCTCTGGAAACACCATATATTTT.